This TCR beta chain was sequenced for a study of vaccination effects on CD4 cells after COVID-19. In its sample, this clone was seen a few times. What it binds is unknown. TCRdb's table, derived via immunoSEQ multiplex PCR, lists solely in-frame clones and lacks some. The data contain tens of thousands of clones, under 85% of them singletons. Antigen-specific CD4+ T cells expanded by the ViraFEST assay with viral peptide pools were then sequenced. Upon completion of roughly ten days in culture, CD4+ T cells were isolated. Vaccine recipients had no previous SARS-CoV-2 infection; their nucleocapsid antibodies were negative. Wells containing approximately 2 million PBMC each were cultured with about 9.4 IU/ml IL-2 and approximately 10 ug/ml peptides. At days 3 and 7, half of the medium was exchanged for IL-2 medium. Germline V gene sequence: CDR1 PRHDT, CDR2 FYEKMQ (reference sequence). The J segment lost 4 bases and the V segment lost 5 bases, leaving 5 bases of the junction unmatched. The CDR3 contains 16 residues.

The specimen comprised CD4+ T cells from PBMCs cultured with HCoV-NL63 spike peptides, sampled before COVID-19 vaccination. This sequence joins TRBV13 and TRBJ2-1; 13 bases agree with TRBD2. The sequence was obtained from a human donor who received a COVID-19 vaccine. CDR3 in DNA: TGTGCCAGCAGCCAAGGGACTAGCGGGGCGTACAATGAGCAGTTCTTC. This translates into CASSQGTSGAYNEQFF.